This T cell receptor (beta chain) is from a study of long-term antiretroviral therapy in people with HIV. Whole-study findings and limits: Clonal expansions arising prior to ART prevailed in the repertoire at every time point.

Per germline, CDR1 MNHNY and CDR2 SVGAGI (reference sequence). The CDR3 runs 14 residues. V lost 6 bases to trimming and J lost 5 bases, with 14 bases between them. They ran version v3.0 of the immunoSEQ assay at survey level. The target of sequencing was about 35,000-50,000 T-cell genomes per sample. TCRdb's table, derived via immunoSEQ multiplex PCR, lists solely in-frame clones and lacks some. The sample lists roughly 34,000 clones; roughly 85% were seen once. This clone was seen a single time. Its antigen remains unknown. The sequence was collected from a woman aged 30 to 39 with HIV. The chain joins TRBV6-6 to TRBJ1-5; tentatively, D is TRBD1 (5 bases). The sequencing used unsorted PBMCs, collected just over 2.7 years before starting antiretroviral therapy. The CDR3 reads CASRGGGIDQPQHF. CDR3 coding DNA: TGTGCCAGCAGGGGTGGGGGGATCGATCAGCCCCAGCATTTT.